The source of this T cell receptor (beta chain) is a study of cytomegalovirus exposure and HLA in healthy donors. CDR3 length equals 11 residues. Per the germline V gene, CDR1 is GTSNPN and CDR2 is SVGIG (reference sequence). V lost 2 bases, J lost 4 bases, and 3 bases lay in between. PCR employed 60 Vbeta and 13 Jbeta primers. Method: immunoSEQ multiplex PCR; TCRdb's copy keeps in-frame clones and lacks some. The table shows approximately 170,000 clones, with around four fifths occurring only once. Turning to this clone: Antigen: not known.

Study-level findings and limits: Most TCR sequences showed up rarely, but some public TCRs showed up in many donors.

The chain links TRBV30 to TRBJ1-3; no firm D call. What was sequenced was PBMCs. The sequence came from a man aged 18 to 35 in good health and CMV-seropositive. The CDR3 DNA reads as TGTGCCTGGAGTTTAGGAAACACCATATATTTT. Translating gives CAWSLGNTIYF.